This TCR beta chain emerged from a study of response to subunit inactivated influenza vaccine. One entry per CDR3 protein, called by TCRdb with MiXCR from the RT-PCR reads. The repertoire holds around 580,000 distinct CDR3 sequences, approximately 12% seen once, with about 9.4% in the top ten. Germline V gene lookup returns CDR1 DFQATT and CDR2 SNEGSKA (reference sequence). Trimming removed 5 bases from V and 2 bases from J, with 6 bases in between. The CDR3 spans 12 residues. This clonotype came up many times. The chain has TRBV20-1 and TRBJ2-2, with a tentative D call TRBD1 (5 bases). The sequence was collected from a man between 50 and 59 years old who received an inactivated influenza vaccine. The sequenced sample was PBMCs from blood, obtained on the day of vaccination. This CDR3 is CSAGQNTGELFF. The CDR3 nucleotides are TGCAGTGCTGGACAAAACACCGGGGAGCTGTTTTTT.